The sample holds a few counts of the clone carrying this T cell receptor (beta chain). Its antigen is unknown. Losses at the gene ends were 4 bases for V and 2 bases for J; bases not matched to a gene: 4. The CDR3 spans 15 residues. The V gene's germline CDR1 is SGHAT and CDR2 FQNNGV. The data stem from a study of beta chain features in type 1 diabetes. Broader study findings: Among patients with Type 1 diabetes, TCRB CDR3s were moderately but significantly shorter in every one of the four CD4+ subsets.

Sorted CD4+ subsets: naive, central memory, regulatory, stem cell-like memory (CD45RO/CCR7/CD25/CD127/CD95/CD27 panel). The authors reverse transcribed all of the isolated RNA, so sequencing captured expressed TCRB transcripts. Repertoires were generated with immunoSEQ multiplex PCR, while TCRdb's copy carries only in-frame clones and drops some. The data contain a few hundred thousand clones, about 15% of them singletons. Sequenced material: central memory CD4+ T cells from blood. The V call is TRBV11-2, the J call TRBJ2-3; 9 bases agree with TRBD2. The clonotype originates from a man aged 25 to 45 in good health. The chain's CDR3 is CASSYLAGATDTQYF. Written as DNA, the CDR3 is TGTGCCAGCAGCTACTTAGCGGGGGCCACAGATACGCAGTATTTT.